The entry below describes one T cell receptor (beta chain). The antigen remains undetermined. This specimen belongs to a study of immune evolution from preneoplasia to lung adenocarcinoma. Germline CDR1 and CDR2: SGHTS and YDEGEE. V lost 1 base, J lost 5 bases, and 9 bases stayed unmatched. The CDR3 has 15 amino acids. Patient tissue came from resections in Japan or China, 2014–2017. Sequencing used immunoSEQ multiplex PCR; TCRdb keeps in-frame clones, though not all of them. The sample has 6,500 to 10,000 clones, 80% to 85% seen once. Study-level points and caveats: Later-stage lesions seemingly showed higher T cell density and diversity than normal lung.

Material for sequencing was FFPE invasive lung adenocarcinoma tissue. The source of this sequence is a person aged 45 to 59 with lung adenocarcinoma. V and J are TRBV5-8 and TRBJ2-7; 7 nucleotides align to TRBD2. Here the CDR3 DNA reads TGTGCCAGCAGCTTGTGGGCGGGAGCTACCCACGAGCAGTACTTC. Amino acids: CASSLWAGATHEQYF.